These 5 T cell receptor beta chains share one sample of origin, sequenced in a study of vaccination and CD4 T cells after COVID-19. Their specific antigens are unknown. Cultured CD4+ T-cell DNA underwent Oncomine TCR Beta short-read sequencing. Each CDR3 protein is one row after TCRdb ran MiXCR on the PCR reads. The data hold about 4,800 distinct CDR3 sequences, with approximately 20% observed a single time. Treatment reported: approximately 10-day PBMC culture with coronavirus spike peptide pools or control peptides (ViraFEST assay). The material sequenced was CD4+ T cells from blood, cultured in vitro. The source of these receptors is a human donor who had recovered from COVID-19.

The V call is TRBV9, the J call TRBJ2-7, with a weak D call TRBD1 (5 bases). The germline V and J ends were trimmed by 4 bases and 2 bases, with 16 bases remaining between them. Germline V gene data show CDR1 as SGDLS and CDR2 as YYNGEE. This CDR3 comprises 15 residues. The CDR3 sequence: CASSPRALSAYEQYF. The CDR3 nucleotides read TGTGCCAGCAGCCCCAGGGCCCTTTCCGCCTACGAGCAGTACTTC. Drawing the rest from reference TRBV9 and TRBJ2-7, the complete variable domain is DSGVTQTPKHLITATGQRVTLRCSPRSGDLSVYWYQQSLDQGLQFLIQYYNGEERAKGNILERFSAQQFPDLHSELNLSSLELGDSALYFCASSPRALSAYEQYFGPGTRLTVT.

The chain's CDR3 is CASSPAVNRAVDTQYF. The CDR3, as DNA: TGCGCCAGCAGCCCCGCGGTAAACAGGGCTGTGGATACGCAGTATTTT. The chain combines TRBV5-1 with TRBJ2-3; possible D gene TRBD1, 6 bases. In germline, CDR1 is SGHRS, CDR2 YFSETQ. This CDR3 has 16 residues. The V and J ends lost 4 bases and 6 bases respectively, with 21 bases between them.

This clonotype showed up just a few times. The V and J genes are TRBV12-3 or TRBV12-4 and TRBJ1-2; D unresolved. The CDR3 loop spans 13 amino acids. V shed 0 bases and J shed 4 bases, with 6 bases lying between them. DNA of the CDR3: TGTGCCAGCAGTTTAGCAGGGCCCTATGGCTACACCTTC. Translating gives CASSLAGPYGYTF.

The V gene is TRBV29-1, the J gene TRBJ2-5; no clear D gene. Germline V gene data show CDR1 as SQVTM and CDR2 as ANQGSEA. The CDR3 covers 12 residues. The V gene lost 3 bases and the J gene lost 2 bases, with 7 bases spanning the gap. CDR3 coding DNA: TGCAGCGTTGATTGGCCTCAAGAGACCCAGTACTTC. It specifies CSVDWPQETQYF.

V gene TRBV12-3 or TRBV12-4 combines with J gene TRBJ1-1; D is perhaps TRBD1 (5 bases). Trimming stripped 6 bases from V and 1 base from J, with 12 bases between. The CDR3 has 14 residues. CDR3 in DNA: TGTGCCAGCAGCACGGGGACCGGGAACACTGAAGCTTTCTTT. It codes for CASSTGTGNTEAFF.